A single sample gave rise to the 8 T cell receptor beta chains below, sequenced in a study of blood T cell repertoires in COVID-19 (dated by TCRdb to about 2020). Receptor libraries were prepared by the immunoSEQ multiplex PCR assay. Here the immuneACCESS table is served through TCRdb, limited to in-frame sequences with V and J called. Missing clones are a known gap in these copies; in checked studies unresolved V genes cover under half, and the rest lacks a known reason. The sample yields 300,000 to 350,000 clones; about 91% were counted once. The ten largest account for 1.5% to 2% of the sample. Sequenced input: peripheral blood. These TCRs come from a woman younger than 45 with COVID-19, enrolled during active disease.

V usage is TRBV9 and J usage is TRBJ1-6; D possibly corresponds to TRBD1 (5 bases). V was trimmed by 0 bases and J by 5 bases, leaving 15 bases between them. This CDR3 comprises 17 residues. Germline loops: CDR1 SGDLS, CDR2 YYNGEE. The CDR3, as DNA: TGTGCCAGCAGCGTAGCGTCCGGCTCAGGGAATAATTCACCCCTCCACTTT. It specifies CASSVASGSGNNSPLHF. Based on the CDR3 plus reference TRBV9 and TRBJ1-6, the full variable domain is DSGVTQTPKHLITATGQRVTLRCSPRSGDLSVYWYQQSLDQGLQFLIQYYNGEERAKGNILERFSAQQFPDLHSELNLSSLELGDSALYFCASSVASGSGNNSPLHFGNGTRLTVT.

The chain combines TRBV10-3 with TRBJ1-1; D is unresolved. V was shortened by 3 bases and J by 3 bases, with 8 bases between the two germline ends. Germline V gene data show CDR1 as ENHRY and CDR2 as SYGVKD. This CDR3 region has 13 residues. For the CDR3, the DNA is TGTGCCATCAGTGATTCAATTTACACTGAAGCTTTCTTT. Protein product: CAISDSIYTEAFF.

The chain is built from TRBV5-6 and TRBJ2-7; D might be TRBD1 (5 bases). Between the trimmed V and J ends, which lost 0 bases and 5 bases, there was a span of 12 bases. Germline CDR1 SGHDT, CDR2 YYEEEE. The CDR3 extends over 14 amino acids. Written as DNA, the CDR3 is TGTGCCAGCAGCTTGGGGCAGGGTATACACGAGCAGTACGTC. Translation gives CASSLGQGIHEQYV.

The rearrangement uses TRBV7-9 and TRBJ1-1; no firm D call. Germline V gives CDR1 SEHNR, CDR2 FQNEAQ (reference sequence). The CDR3 covers 13 residues. V lost 10 bases and J lost 7, with 19 bases in between. The CDR3 DNA reads TGTGCCACCGCCTCGGGATCGCAGGATGAAGCTTTCTTT. Its protein product is CATASGSQDEAFF.

The chain carries TRBV14 and TRBJ2-7; TRBD2 is a possible D gene (5 bases). The CDR3 contains 13 residues. V gave up 1 base and J gave up 4 bases, with 8 bases separating them. Per germline, CDR1 SGHDN and CDR2 FVKESK. The CDR3 reads CASSQGTGYEQYV. In nucleotides, the CDR3 is TGTGCCAGCAGCCAAGGAACGGGGTACGAGCAGTACGTC.

This clone was detected only a few times. V is TRBV2 and J is TRBJ2-5; possible D gene TRBD2, 7 bases. Germline CDR1 and CDR2: SNHLY and FYNNEI. Deletions cut 8 bases from V and 0 bases from J, with 10 bases between. There are 13 residues in the CDR3. The CDR3 DNA follows: TGTGCCAGCGGGGGGGCGTACCAAGAGACCCAGTACTTC. It translates to CASGGAYQETQYF.

The rearrangement joins TRBV10-3 to TRBJ1-1, with TRBD1 as a possible D gene (5 bases). Germline CDR1 reads ENHRY; CDR2 reads SYGVKD. Trimming removed 3 bases at V and 4 bases at J, with 9 bases between. CDR3 length equals 13 residues. Here the CDR3 reads CAISDRVGTEAFF. CDR3 coding DNA: TGTGCCATCAGTGACAGGGTCGGCACTGAAGCTTTCTTT.

The chain couples TRBV4-1 to TRBJ1-1; D is undetermined. Trimming cost V 1 base and J 0 bases, with 21 bases left between them. Germline V CDR1 and CDR2: MGHRA, YSYEKL. CDR3 length equals 19 residues. CDR3 sequence: CASSQVPTGKINMNTEAFF. The CDR3 DNA reads as TGCGCCAGCAGCCAAGTCCCAACGGGGAAGATAAATATGAACACTGAAGCTTTCTTT.